This T cell receptor beta chain was profiled in a study of regulatory and conventional T cells in RAG deficiency. Trimming at V came to 5 bases and at J to 4 bases, leaving 15 bases not matched to a gene. There are 19 residues in the CDR3. Germline lookup yields CDR1 SGHAT and CDR2 FQNNGV. Using immunoSEQ multiplex PCR, the repertoire was profiled, and TCRdb retains in-frame clones only, with some absent. Among about 34,000 clones listed, about 75% were seen once. Only one count was recorded for this clone. Blood CD4+ CD25-low CD127-high conventional T cells supplied the genomic DNA template. This same sample was also part of a study on regulatory T cells. That source notes: Amplification used 52 TRBV primers and 13 TRBJ primers. In patients, unique TRB V-J pairs were restricted and V/J usage skewed, especially in Tregs.

The sample was CD4+ effector T cells sorted from blood. V and J are TRBV11-2 and TRBJ2-5, with 14 positions matching TRBD2. The sequence derives from a human donor in good health. CDR3 in DNA: TGTGCCAGCAGCGCCTTCCTGGGGACTAGCGGGGGTCAAGGAGAGACCCAGTACTTC. Its protein product is CASSAFLGTSGGQGETQYF.